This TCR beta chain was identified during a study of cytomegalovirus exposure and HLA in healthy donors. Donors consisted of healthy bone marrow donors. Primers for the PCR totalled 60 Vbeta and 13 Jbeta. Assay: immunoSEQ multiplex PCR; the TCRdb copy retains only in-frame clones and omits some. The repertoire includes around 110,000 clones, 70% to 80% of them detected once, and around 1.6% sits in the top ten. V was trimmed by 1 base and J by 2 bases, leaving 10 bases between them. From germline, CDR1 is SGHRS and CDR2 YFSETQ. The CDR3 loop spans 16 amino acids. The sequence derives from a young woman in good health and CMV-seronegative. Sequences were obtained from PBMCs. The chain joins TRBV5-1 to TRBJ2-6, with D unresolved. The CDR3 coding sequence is TGCGCCAGCAGCTTGTTCTCCTCGGCTGGGGCCAACGTCCTGACTTTC. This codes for CASSLFSSAGANVLTF.